This note documents a single T cell receptor beta chain sequence. Its antigen is still unknown. The table came from immunoSEQ multiplex PCR; TCRdb's copy has only in-frame clones and leaves some out. Among tens of thousands of clones listed, around 87% were seen once. CDR1 and CDR2 from the germline V gene are MNHNY and SVGAGI (reference sequence). The CDR3 is made up of 15 amino acids. V gave up 7 bases and J gave up 1 base, with 16 bases separating them. This record belongs to a study of OX40 agonist ivuxolimab in advanced cancers. Regarding the study as a whole: By week 6 at 0.1 to 3.0 mg/kg, blood CD4+ and CD8+ T cells had expanded clonally.

V is TRBV6-6 and J is TRBJ1-1; weak D call: TRBD1 (5 bases). This specimen consisted of CD4+ or CD8+ T cells sorted from blood, obtained in a trial of the OX40 agonist ivuxolimab. The receptor comes from an adult with an advanced solid tumor such as melanoma, head and neck, liver or kidney cancer. CDR3 coding DNA: TGTGCCAGCACCCGAGGGAGGGGCCAGAACACTGAAGCTTTCTTT. Encoded protein: CASTRGRGQNTEAFF.